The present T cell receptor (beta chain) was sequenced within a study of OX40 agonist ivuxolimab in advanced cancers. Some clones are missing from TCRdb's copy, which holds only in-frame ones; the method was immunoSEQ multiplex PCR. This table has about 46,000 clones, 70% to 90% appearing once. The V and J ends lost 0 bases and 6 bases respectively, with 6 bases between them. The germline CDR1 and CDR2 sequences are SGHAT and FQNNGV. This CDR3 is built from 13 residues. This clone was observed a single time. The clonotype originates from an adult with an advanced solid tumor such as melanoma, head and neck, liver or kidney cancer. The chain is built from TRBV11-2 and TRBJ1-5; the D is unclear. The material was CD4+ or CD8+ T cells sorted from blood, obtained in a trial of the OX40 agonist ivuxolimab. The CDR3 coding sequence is TGTGCCAGCAGCTTAGATATGACTCAGCCCCAGCATTTT. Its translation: CASSLDMTQPQHF.